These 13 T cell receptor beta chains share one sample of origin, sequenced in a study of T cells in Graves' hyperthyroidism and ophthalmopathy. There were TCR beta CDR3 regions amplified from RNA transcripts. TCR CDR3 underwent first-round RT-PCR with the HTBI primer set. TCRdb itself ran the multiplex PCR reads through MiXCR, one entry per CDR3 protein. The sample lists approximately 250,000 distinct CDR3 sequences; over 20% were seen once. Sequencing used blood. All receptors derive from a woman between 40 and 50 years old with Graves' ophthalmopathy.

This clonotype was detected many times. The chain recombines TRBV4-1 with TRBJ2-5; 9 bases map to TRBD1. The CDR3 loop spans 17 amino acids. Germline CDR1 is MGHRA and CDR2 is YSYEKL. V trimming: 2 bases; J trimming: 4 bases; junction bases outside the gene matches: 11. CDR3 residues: CASSQTYETGGRETQYF. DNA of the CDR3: TGCGCCAGCAGCCAAACTTACGAGACAGGGGGGAGAGAGACCCAGTACTTC.

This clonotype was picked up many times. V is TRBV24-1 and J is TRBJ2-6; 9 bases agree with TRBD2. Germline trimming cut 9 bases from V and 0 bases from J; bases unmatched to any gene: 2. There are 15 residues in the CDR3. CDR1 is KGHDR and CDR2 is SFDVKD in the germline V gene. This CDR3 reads CATPSGISGANVLTF. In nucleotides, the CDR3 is TGTGCCACCCCTAGCGGGATCTCTGGGGCCAACGTCCTGACTTTC.

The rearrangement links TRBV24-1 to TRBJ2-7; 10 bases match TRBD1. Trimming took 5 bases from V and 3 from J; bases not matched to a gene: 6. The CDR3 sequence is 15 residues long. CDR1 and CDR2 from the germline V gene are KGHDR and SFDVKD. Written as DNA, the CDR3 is TGTGCCACCAGTGCTACCGGGACAGGGGTCTACGAGCAGTACTTC. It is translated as CATSATGTGVYEQYF.

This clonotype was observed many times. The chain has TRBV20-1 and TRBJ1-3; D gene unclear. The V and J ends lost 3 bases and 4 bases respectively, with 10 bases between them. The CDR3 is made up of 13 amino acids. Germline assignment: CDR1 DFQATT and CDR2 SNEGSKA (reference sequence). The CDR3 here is CSASRGSGNTIYF. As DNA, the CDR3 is TGCAGTGCTAGCCGGGGAAGCGGAAACACCATATATTTT.

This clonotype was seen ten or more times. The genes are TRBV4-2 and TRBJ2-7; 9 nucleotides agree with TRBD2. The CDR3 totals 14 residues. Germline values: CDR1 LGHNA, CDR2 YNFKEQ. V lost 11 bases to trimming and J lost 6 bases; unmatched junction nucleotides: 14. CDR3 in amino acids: CASNNLAGDPEQYF. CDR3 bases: TGTGCCTCCAATAATTTAGCGGGAGATCCCGAGCAGTACTTC.

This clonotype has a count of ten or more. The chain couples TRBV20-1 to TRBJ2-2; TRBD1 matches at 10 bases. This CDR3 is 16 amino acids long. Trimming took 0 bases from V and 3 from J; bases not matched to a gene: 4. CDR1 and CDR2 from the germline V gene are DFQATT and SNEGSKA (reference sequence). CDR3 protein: CSARERDRGDTGELFF. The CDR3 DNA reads TGCAGTGCTAGAGAGAGGGACAGGGGCGACACCGGGGAGCTGTTTTTT.

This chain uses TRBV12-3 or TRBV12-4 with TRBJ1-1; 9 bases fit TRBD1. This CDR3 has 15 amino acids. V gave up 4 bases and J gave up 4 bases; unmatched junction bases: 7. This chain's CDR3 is CASSSTGGLGTEAFF. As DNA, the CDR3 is TGTGCCAGCAGTTCTACAGGGGGCTTGGGCACTGAAGCTTTCTTT.

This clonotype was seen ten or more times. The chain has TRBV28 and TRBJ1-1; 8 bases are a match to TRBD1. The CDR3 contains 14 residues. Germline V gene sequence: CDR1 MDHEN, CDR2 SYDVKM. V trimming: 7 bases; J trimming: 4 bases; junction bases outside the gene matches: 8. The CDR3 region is CASTRTGRFTEAFF. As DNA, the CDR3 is TGTGCCAGCACAAGGACAGGGAGATTCACTGAAGCTTTCTTT.

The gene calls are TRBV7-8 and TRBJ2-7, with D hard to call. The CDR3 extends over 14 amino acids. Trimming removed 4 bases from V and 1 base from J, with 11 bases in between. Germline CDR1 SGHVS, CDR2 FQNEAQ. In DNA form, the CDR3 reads TGTGCCAGCAGCTCGACCCCCGGTTCCTACGAGCAGTACTTC. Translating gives CASSSTPGSYEQYF. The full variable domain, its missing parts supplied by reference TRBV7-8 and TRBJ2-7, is GAGVSQSPRYKVAKRGQDVALRCDPISGHVSLFWYQQALGQGPEFLTYFQNEAQLDKSGLPSDRFFAERPEGSVSTLKIQRTQQEDSAVYLCASSSTPGSYEQYFGPGTRLTVT.

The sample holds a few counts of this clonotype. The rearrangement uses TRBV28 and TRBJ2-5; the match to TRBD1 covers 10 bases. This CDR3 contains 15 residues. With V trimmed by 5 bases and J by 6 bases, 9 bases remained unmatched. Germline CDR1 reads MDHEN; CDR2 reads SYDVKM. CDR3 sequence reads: CASSTGTGVVKTQYF. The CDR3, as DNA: TGTGCCAGCAGTACCGGGACAGGGGTCGTGAAGACCCAGTACTTC. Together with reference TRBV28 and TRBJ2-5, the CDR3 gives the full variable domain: DVKVTQSSRYLVKRTGEKVFLECVQDMDHENMFWYRQDPGLGLRLIYFSYDVKMKEKGDIPEGYSVSREKKERFSLILESASTNQTSMYLCASSTGTGVVKTQYFGPGTRLLVL.

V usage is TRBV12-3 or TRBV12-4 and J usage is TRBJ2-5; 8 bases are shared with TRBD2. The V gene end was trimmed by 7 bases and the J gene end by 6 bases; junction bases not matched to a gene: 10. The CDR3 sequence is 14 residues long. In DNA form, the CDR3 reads TGTGCCAGCACTACCGGGGGGGCAGGGAAGACCCAGTACTTC. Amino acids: CASTTGGAGKTQYF.

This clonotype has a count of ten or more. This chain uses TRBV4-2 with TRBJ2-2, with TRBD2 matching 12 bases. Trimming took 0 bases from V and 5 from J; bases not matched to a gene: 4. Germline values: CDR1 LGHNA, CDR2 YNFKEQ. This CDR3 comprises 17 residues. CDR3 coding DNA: TGTGCCAGCAGCCAAGAGGCTAGCGGGAGGGTTACCGGGGAGCTGTTTTTT. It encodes CASSQEASGRVTGELFF.

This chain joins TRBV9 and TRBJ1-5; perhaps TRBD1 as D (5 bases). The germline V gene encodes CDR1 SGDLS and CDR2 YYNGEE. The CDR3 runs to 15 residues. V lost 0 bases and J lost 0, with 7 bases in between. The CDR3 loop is CASSVAGFSNQPQHF. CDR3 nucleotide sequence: TGTGCCAGCAGCGTAGCAGGGTTTAGCAATCAGCCCCAGCATTTT.